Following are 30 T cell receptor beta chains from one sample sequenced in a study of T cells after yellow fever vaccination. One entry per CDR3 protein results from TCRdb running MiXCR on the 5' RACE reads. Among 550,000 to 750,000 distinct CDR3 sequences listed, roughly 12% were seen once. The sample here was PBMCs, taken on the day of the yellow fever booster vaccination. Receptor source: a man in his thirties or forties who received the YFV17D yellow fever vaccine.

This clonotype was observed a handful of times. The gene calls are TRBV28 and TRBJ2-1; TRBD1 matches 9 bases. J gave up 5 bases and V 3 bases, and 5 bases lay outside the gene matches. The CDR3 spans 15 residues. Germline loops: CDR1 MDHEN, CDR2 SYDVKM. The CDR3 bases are TGTGCCAGCAGTTTGGACAGGGGTTTTAACAATGAGCAGTTCTTC. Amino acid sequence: CASSLDRGFNNEQFF.

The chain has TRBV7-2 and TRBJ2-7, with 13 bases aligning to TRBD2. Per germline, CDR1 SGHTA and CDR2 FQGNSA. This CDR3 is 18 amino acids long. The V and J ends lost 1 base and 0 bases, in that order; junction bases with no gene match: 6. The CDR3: CASSLGRTSGRDSYEQYF. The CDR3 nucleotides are TGTGCCAGCAGCTTAGGGCGGACTAGCGGGAGAGACTCCTACGAGCAGTACTTC.

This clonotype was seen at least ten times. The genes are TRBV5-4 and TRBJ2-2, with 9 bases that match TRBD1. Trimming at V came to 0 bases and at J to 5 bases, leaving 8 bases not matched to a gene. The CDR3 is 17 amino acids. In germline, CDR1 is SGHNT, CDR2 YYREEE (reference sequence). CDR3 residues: CASSLGGQGLRTGELFF. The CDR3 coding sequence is TGTGCCAGCAGCTTGGGGGGACAGGGCTTAAGAACCGGGGAGCTGTTTTTT. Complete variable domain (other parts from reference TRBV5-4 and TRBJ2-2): ETGVTQSPTHLIKTRGQQVTLRCSSQSGHNTVSWYQQALGQGPQFIFQYYREEENGRGNFPPRFSGLQFPNYSSELNVNALELDDSALYLCASSLGGQGLRTGELFFGEGSRLTVL.

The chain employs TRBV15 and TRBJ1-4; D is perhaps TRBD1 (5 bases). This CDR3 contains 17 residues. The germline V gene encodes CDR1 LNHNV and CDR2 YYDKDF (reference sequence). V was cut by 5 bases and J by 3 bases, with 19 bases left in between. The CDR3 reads CATSGNPLKGPNEKLFF. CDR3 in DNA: TGTGCCACCAGCGGTAACCCGCTGAAGGGGCCTAATGAAAAACTGTTTTTT.

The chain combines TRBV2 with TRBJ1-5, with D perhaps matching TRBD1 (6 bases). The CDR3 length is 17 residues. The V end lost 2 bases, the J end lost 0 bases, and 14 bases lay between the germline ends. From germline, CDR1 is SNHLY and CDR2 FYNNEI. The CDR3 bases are TGTGCCAGCAGTGAAAATCGCGACAGGTATAGCAATCAGCCCCAGCATTTT. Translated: CASSENRDRYSNQPQHF.

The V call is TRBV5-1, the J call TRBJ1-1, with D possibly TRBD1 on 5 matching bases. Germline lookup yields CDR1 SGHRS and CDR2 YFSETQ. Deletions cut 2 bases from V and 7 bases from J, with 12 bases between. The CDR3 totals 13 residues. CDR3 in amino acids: CASSFLGGDEAFF. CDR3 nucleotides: TGCGCCAGCAGCTTCCTTGGGGGGGATGAAGCTTTCTTT.

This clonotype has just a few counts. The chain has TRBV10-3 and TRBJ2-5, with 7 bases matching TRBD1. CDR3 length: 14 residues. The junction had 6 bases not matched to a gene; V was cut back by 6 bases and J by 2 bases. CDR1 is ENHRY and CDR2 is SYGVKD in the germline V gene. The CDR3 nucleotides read TGTGCCATCAGGGCTCGGGACAGTCAAGAGACCCAGTACTTC. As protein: CAIRARDSQETQYF.

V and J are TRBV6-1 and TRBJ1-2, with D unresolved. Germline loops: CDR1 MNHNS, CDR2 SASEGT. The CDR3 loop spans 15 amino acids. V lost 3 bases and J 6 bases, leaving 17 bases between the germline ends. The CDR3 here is CASSDLGLKGDGYTF. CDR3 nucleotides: TGTGCCAGCAGTGATTTGGGTTTAAAAGGAGATGGCTACACCTTC.

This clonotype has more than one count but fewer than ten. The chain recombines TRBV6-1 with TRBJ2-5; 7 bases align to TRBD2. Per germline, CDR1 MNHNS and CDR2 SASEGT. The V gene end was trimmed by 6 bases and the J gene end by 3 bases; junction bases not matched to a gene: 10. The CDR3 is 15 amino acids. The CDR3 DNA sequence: TGTGCCAGCAGCACCCCCTCGGGGGGTAAAGAGACCCAGTACTTC. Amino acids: CASSTPSGGKETQYF.

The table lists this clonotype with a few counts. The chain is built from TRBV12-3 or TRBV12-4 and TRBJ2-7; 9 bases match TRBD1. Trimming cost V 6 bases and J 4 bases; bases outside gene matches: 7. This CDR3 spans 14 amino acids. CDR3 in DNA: TGTGCCAGCAGACAAACAGGGGGCAATTACGAGCAGTACTTC. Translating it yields CASRQTGGNYEQYF.

CDR3 in amino acids: CASSRDRGKNIQYF. The CDR3 nucleotides read TGCGCCAGCAGCAGGGACAGAGGAAAAAACATTCAGTACTTC. This sequence joins TRBV5-1 and TRBJ2-4; 7 bases agree with TRBD1. Unmatched junction bases numbered 5, after V lost 4 bases and J lost 4 bases. Germline CDR1 and CDR2: SGHRS and YFSETQ. The CDR3 contains 14 residues.

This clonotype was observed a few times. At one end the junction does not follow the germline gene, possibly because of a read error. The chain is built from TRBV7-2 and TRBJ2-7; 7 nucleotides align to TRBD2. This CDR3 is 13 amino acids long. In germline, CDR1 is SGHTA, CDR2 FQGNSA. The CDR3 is CASSIAGAYEQYF. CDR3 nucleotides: TGTGCCAGCAGCATAGCGGGTGCCTACGAGCAGTACTTC.

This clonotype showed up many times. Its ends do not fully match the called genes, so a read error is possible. The CDR3 spells CASSLEGGSSYNEQFF. The CDR3 DNA is TGCGCCAGCAGCTTGGAGGGCGGGAGCTCCTACAATGAGCAGTTCTTC. The genes are TRBV11-3 and TRBJ2-1; 7 bases agree with TRBD2. Per the germline V gene, CDR1 is SGHNT and CDR2 is YENEEA. CDR3 length equals 16 residues. The entire variable domain, with the rest obtained from reference TRBV11-3 and TRBJ2-1, is as follows: EAGVVQSPRYKIIEKKQPVAFWCNPISGHNTLYWYLQNLGQGPELLIRYENEEAVDDSQLPKDRFSAERLKGVDSTLKIQPAELGDSAVYLCASSLEGGSSYNEQFFGPGTRLTVL.

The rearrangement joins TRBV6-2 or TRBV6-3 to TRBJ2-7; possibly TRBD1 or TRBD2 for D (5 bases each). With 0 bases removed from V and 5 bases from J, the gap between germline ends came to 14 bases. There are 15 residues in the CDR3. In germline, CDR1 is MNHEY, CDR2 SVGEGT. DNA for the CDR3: TGTGCCAGCAGTTACTCGGGGAGTCGGGGCAACGAGCAGTACTTC. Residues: CASSYSGSRGNEQYF.

In DNA, the CDR3 is TGCAGTGTTTCCGAGGGGATCCACGAGCAGTACTTC. Its protein is CSVSEGIHEQYF. V is TRBV20-1 and J is TRBJ2-7, with D perhaps assigned TRBD1 or TRBD2 (5 bases each). CDR1 is DFQATT, CDR2 SNEGSKA, per germline (reference sequence). The length of the CDR3 is 12 residues. V lost 7 bases to trimming and J lost 5 bases, with 15 bases between them.

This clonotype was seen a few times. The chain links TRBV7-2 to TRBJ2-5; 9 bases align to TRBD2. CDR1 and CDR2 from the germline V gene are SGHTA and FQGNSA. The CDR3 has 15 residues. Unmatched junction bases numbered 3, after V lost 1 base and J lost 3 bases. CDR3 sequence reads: CASSLVASGEETQYF. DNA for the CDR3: TGTGCCAGCAGCTTAGTGGCTAGCGGGGAAGAGACCCAGTACTTC.

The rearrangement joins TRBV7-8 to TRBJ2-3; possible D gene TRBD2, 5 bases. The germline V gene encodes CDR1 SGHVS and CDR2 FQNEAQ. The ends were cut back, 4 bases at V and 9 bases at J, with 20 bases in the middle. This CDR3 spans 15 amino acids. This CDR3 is CASSSAGVSQGTQYF. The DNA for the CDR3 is TGTGCCAGCAGCTCCGCCGGGGTATCCCAAGGGACGCAGTATTTT.

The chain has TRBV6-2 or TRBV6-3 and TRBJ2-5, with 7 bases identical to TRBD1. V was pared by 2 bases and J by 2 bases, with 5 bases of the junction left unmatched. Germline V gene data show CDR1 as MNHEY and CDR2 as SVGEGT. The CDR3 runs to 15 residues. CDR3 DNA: TGTGCCAGCAGTTACGCCGGGACAGCTCAAGAGACCCAGTACTTC. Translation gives CASSYAGTAQETQYF.

The CDR3 region has the DNA TGTGCCAGCAGCCTCGGGAGGTTCTACGAGCAGTACTTC. This gives the protein CASSLGRFYEQYF. The gene calls are TRBV6-1 and TRBJ2-7, with TRBD2 matching over 7 bases. There are 13 residues in the CDR3. Losses at the gene ends were 6 bases for V and 3 bases for J; bases not matched to a gene: 5. CDR1 is MNHNS, CDR2 SASEGT, per germline.

CDR3 loop: CFGGTAPYF. The DNA for the CDR3 is TGCTTTGGGGGAACGGCTCCGTACTTC. The rearrangement links TRBV20-1 to TRBJ2-5; the D gene could be TRBD1 or TRBD2 (5 bases each). Germline loops: CDR1 DFQATT, CDR2 SNEGSKA (reference sequence). The CDR3 totals 9 residues.

The CDR3 DNA is TGTGCCAGCAGCTTAGTGGGGGCGGGGACGTGGAATGAGCAGTTCTTC. Translated, it gives CASSLVGAGTWNEQFF. This chain uses TRBV7-2 with TRBJ2-1; the D call may be TRBD1 or TRBD2 (6 bases each). CDR1 and CDR2 from the germline V gene are SGHTA and FQGNSA. There are 16 residues in the CDR3. V lost 1 base and J 7 bases, leaving 17 bases between the germline ends.

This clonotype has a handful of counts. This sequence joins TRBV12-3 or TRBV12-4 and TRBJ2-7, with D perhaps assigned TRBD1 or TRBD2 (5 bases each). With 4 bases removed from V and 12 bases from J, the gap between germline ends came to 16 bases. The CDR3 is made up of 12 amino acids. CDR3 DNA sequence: TGTGCCAGCAGTTCCCCCGGGGCCAGACCGTACTTC. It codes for CASSSPGARPYF.

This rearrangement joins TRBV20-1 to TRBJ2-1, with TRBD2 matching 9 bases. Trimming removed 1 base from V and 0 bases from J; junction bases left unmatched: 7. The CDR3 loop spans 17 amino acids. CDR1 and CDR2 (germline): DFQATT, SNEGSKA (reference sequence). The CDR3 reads CSARGAAGGPSYNEQFF. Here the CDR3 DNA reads TGCAGTGCTAGAGGGGCGGCGGGAGGGCCCTCCTACAATGAGCAGTTCTTC.

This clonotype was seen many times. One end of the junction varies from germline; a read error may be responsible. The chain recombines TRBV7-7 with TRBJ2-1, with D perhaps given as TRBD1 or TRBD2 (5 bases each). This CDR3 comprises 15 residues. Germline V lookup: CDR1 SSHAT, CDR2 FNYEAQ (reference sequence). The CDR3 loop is CASTPGGGGYNEQFF. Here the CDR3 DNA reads TGTGCTAGCACCCCAGGAGGTGGGGGCTACAATGAGCAGTTCTTC.

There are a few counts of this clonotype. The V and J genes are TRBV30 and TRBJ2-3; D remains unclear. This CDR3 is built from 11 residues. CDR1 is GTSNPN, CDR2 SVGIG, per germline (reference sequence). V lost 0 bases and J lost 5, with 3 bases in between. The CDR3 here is CAWSVLDTQYF. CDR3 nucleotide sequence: TGTGCCTGGAGTGTGTTAGATACGCAGTATTTT.

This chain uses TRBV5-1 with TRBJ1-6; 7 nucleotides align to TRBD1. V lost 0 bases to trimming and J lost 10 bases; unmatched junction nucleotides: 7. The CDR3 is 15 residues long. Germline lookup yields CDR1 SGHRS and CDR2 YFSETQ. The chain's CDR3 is CASSLVAGGSSPLHF. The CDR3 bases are TGCGCCAGCAGCTTGGTTGCAGGGGGATCATCACCCCTCCACTTT.

As DNA, the CDR3 is TGTGCCAGCAGTTACATTGCTACAACAGATACGCAGTATTTT. This codes for CASSYIATTDTQYF. The chain uses TRBV6-5 and TRBJ2-3; D not resolved. Trimming pared 2 bases from V and 3 bases from J, leaving 9 bases between. Germline CDR1 reads MNHEY; CDR2 reads SVGAGI. The CDR3 has 14 residues.

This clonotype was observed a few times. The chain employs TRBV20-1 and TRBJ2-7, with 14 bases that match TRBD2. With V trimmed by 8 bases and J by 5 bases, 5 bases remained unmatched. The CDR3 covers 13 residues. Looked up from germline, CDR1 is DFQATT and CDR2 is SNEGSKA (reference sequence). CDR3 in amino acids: CSPRGLAGDEQYF. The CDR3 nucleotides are TGCAGTCCTCGGGGACTAGCGGGAGACGAGCAGTACTTC.

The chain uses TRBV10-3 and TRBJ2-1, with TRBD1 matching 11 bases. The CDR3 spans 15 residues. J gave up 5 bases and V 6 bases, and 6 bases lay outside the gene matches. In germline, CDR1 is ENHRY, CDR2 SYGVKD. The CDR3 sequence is CAIRTGTGGHNEQFF. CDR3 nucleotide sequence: TGTGCCATCAGAACCGGGACAGGGGGTCACAATGAGCAGTTCTTC.

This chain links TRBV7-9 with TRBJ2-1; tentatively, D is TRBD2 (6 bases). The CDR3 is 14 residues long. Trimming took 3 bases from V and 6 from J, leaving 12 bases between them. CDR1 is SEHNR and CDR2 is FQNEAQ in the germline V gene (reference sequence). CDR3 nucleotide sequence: TGTGCCAGCAGCTTCTCGCCAGCGGGCAATGAGCAGTTCTTC. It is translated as CASSFSPAGNEQFF. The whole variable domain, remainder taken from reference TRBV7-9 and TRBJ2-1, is DTGVSQNPRHKITKRGQNVTFRCDPISEHNRLYWYRQTLGQGPEFLTYFQNEAQLEKSRLLSDRFSAERPKGSFSTLEIQRTEQGDSAMYLCASSFSPAGNEQFFGPGTRLTVL.